These 30 T cell receptor beta chains were sequenced from one sample in a study of blood T cell repertoires in COVID-19. The protocol was immunoSEQ multiplex PCR, while the TCRdb copy is restricted to in-frame clones and leaves out a portion. This table holds 150,000 to 200,000 clones, almost 80% found once. Sample: PBMCs or T cells enriched from blood (not recorded which). The receptors shown here come from a woman aged 45 to 65 who had recovered from COVID-19.

The gene calls are TRBV28 and TRBJ1-4, with 9 bases aligning to TRBD1. The CDR3 runs 15 residues. Germline V gene data show CDR1 as MDHEN and CDR2 as SYDVKM. The V gene end was trimmed by 2 bases and the J gene end by 7 bases; junction bases not matched to a gene: 5. CDR3 DNA: TGTGCCAGCAGTTTAGGGGACAGGGAGGGTGAAAAACTGTTTTTT. Translation gives CASSLGDREGEKLFF.

This chain uses TRBV23-1 with TRBJ1-5, with TRBD1 identical over 8 bases. TRBV23-1 counts as an open reading frame of uncertain function. The CDR3 loop spans 18 amino acids. Trimming removed 9 bases from V and 2 bases from J; junction bases left unmatched: 18. Here the CDR3 reads CASRGGDRTRQGNQPQHF. Here the CDR3 DNA reads TGCGCCAGTAGGGGAGGGGACAGGACCCGACAGGGCAATCAGCCCCAGCATTTT.

The J gene is TRBJ2-4, the V gene TRBV27, with TRBD1 matching 7 bases. From germline, CDR1 is MNHEY and CDR2 SMNVEV (reference sequence). Trimming took 3 bases from V and 4 from J; bases not matched to a gene: 9. The CDR3 runs 16 residues. CDR3 bases: TGTGCCAGCAGTTTTAACTTCGGGACAGTAAAAAACATTCAGTACTTC. This translates into CASSFNFGTVKNIQYF.

V and J are TRBV18 and TRBJ2-1; TRBD1 matches at 9 bases. The CDR3 runs to 15 residues. Germline V gene sequence: CDR1 KGHSH, CDR2 LQKENI. With V trimmed by 3 bases and J by 6 bases, 6 bases remained unmatched. Here the CDR3 reads CASSPTGGNVNEQFF. CDR3 in DNA: TGTGCCAGCTCACCGACAGGGGGAAACGTCAATGAGCAGTTCTTC.

This chain connects TRBV10-3 to TRBJ1-6; maybe TRBD1 (5 bases). The CDR3 length is 16 residues. V lost 5 bases, J lost 9 bases, and 20 bases lay in between. Germline V gene sequence: CDR1 ENHRY, CDR2 SYGVKD. CDR3 sequence: CAISWTQGGLGSPLHF. The CDR3 region has the DNA TGTGCCATCAGTTGGACGCAGGGCGGCCTCGGTTCACCCCTCCACTTT.

The V and J genes are TRBV15 and TRBJ2-7; 8 positions agree with TRBD1. CDR1 and CDR2 (germline): LNHNV, YYDKDF (reference sequence). The trim removed 0 bases at V and 6 bases at J, leaving 7 bases unmatched. The CDR3 loop spans 15 amino acids. The DNA of the CDR3 is TGTGCCACCAGCAGAGATAGGATACAGGGGGGCGAGCAGTACTTC. It yields the protein CATSRDRIQGGEQYF.

V is TRBV27 and J is TRBJ2-7, with TRBD2 matching 7 bases. V trimming: 3 bases; J trimming: 4 bases; junction bases outside the gene matches: 6. The CDR3 consists of 14 residues. From germline, CDR1 is MNHEY and CDR2 SMNVEV (reference sequence). CDR3 DNA: TGTGCCAGCAGTTTGGTAGCGGGCCCATACGAGCAGTACTTC. This encodes CASSLVAGPYEQYF.

This rearrangement joins TRBV10-3 to TRBJ2-5, with a weak D call TRBD2 (7 bases). Germline V CDR1 and CDR2: ENHRY, SYGVKD. With 8 bases removed from V and 5 bases from J, the gap between germline ends came to 12 bases. There are 12 residues in the CDR3. The CDR3 DNA sequence: TGTGCCATCGGGGGGGCGGGTGAGACCCAGTACTTC. It encodes CAIGGAGETQYF.

The V call is TRBV3-1 (or the pseudogene TRBV3-2), the J call TRBJ2-1; 9 bases map to TRBD2. The CDR3 is made up of 16 amino acids. Per germline, CDR1 LGHDT and CDR2 YNNKEL (reference sequence). Germline trimming cut 0 bases from V and 9 bases from J; bases unmatched to any gene: 9. The CDR3 DNA is TGTGCCAGCAGCCAAGACCCGGCGGGAGGGGGAGGTGAGCAGTTCTTC. Protein product: CASSQDPAGGGGEQFF.

V usage is TRBV9 and J usage is TRBJ1-5; D perhaps matches TRBD1 (6 bases). Germline lookup yields CDR1 SGDLS and CDR2 YYNGEE. The CDR3 runs to 15 residues. Between the trimmed V and J ends, which lost 0 bases and 8 bases, there was a span of 15 bases. The CDR3 loop is CASSVGGGLAEPQHF. The CDR3 nucleotides are TGTGCCAGCAGCGTAGGGGGGGGCCTTGCAGAGCCCCAGCATTTT.

The chain joins TRBV6-1 to TRBJ1-2; possibly TRBD1 for D (5 bases). V lost 4 bases to trimming and J lost 7 bases, with 22 bases between them. CDR1 MNHNS and CDR2 SASEGT come from the germline V gene. The CDR3 spans 16 residues. The DNA of the CDR3 is TGTGCCAGCAGTGCAGCCTGGGGCGAGCGCCTCTTTGGCTACACCTTC. Residues: CASSAAWGERLFGYTF.

This clone showed up just a few times. The V and J genes are TRBV18 and TRBJ1-4; a possible D gene is TRBD1 (5 bases). V lost 6 bases to trimming and J lost 3 bases, with 17 bases between them. Germline-derived CDR1 and CDR2 are KGHSH and LQKENI. CDR3 length: 16 residues. The DNA for the CDR3 is TGTGCCAGCTCCCCCCCGACAGTGTTGCCTAATGAAAAACTGTTTTTT. Its translation is CASSPPTVLPNEKLFF. The whole variable domain, remainder taken from reference TRBV18 and TRBJ1-4, is NAGVMQNPRHLVRRRGQEARLRCSPMKGHSHVYWYRQLPEEGLKFMVYLQKENIIDESGMPKERFSAEFPKEGPSILRIQQVVRGDSAAYFCASSPPTVLPNEKLFFGSGTQLSVL.

The J gene is TRBJ2-3, the V gene TRBV5-1, with D possibly matching TRBD2 (7 bases). This CDR3 comprises 14 residues. Germline V lookup: CDR1 SGHRS, CDR2 YFSETQ. V was pared by 4 bases and J by 4 bases, with 13 bases between. CDR3 coding DNA: TGCGCCAGCAGCCCCGAGGGGGGGTCAGATACGCAGTATTTT. It translates to CASSPEGGSDTQYF.

This chain uses TRBV11-2 with TRBJ2-1; 9 nucleotides line up with TRBD2. The V gene end was trimmed by 2 bases and the J gene end by 9 bases; junction bases not matched to a gene: 8. Germline V lookup: CDR1 SGHAT, CDR2 FQNNGV. The CDR3 length is 15 residues. The CDR3 DNA sequence: TGTGCCAGCAGCTTACAGGTAGCGGGAGTAGGTGAGCAGTTCTTC. Translating gives CASSLQVAGVGEQFF.

The rearrangement joins TRBV19 to TRBJ2-5; 7 bases are shared with TRBD2. The V segment lost 3 bases and the J segment 3 bases; nucleotides outside the gene matches: 10. CDR3 length: 16 residues. Germline V CDR1 and CDR2: LNHDA, SQIVND (reference sequence). This CDR3 is CASSIRGSMKEETQYF. The CDR3 coding sequence is TGTGCCAGTAGTATTCGCGGGAGCATGAAAGAAGAGACCCAGTACTTC.

The genes are TRBV9 and TRBJ2-5, with 12 bases that match TRBD2. Germline CDR1 is SGDLS and CDR2 is YYNGEE. The V gene end was trimmed by 1 base and the J gene end by 1 base; junction bases not matched to a gene: 8. The CDR3 length is 18 residues. CDR3 region: CASSVSGLAGGGQETQYF. The CDR3 DNA reads as TGTGCCAGCAGCGTATCGGGGCTAGCGGGAGGGGGCCAAGAGACCCAGTACTTC.

The rearrangement links TRBV19 to TRBJ1-1; tentatively, D is TRBD1 (6 bases). Trimming cost V 4 bases and J 5 bases, with 17 bases left between them. CDR1 and CDR2 from the germline V gene are LNHDA and SQIVND (reference sequence). The CDR3 consists of 15 residues. CDR3 protein: CASSRQVRTGTEAFF. CDR3 sequence (DNA): TGTGCCAGTAGTAGACAGGTCCGAACGGGAACTGAAGCTTTCTTT.

The chain links TRBV27 to TRBJ2-3; the D is unclear. The CDR3 length is 12 residues. CDR1 MNHEY and CDR2 SMNVEV come from the germline V gene (reference sequence). V was trimmed by 5 bases and J by 2 bases, leaving 5 bases between them. CDR3 region: CASSPNTDTQYF. The CDR3 DNA reads as TGTGCCAGCAGTCCCAACACAGATACGCAGTATTTT.

This rearrangement joins TRBV5-4 to TRBJ2-7; D perhaps matches TRBD1 (5 bases). The CDR3 length is 15 residues. CDR1 SGHNT and CDR2 YYREEE come from the germline V gene (reference sequence). V lost 7 bases to trimming and J lost 0 bases, with 17 bases between them. CDR3 loop: CASGLGAVDSYEQYF. The CDR3 nucleotides read TGTGCCAGCGGCCTTGGGGCGGTAGACTCCTACGAGCAGTACTTC.

This clone was detected only once. The V and J genes are TRBV2 and TRBJ1-1; D is possibly TRBD1 (5 bases). The CDR3 sequence is 12 residues long. Per the germline V gene, CDR1 is SNHLY and CDR2 is FYNNEI. V was cut by 8 bases and J by 8 bases, with 15 bases left in between. CDR3 loop: CASSPGGLEAFF. CDR3 bases: TGTGCCAGCTCCCCCGGGGGTCTAGAAGCTTTCTTT. The full variable domain, in which reference TRBV2 and TRBJ1-1 provide the parts outside the CDR3, is EPEVTQTPSHQVTQMGQEVILRCVPISNHLYFYWYRQILGQKVEFLVSFYNNEISEKSEIFDDQFSVERPDGSNFTLKIRSTKLEDSAMYFCASSPGGLEAFFGQGTRLTVV.

The genes are TRBV7-2 and TRBJ2-7; TRBD1 aligns across 7 bases. With 9 bases clipped from V and 0 bases from J, the junction kept 5 bases outside the gene matches. Looked up from germline, CDR1 is SGHTA and CDR2 is FQGNSA. This CDR3 is built from 13 residues. Written as DNA, the CDR3 is TGTGCCAGTAGAGGGACAGTCTCCTACGAGCAGTACTTC. It specifies CASRGTVSYEQYF.

The chain uses TRBV6-5 and TRBJ1-1; 7 nucleotides match TRBD1. The length of the CDR3 is 15 residues. The trim removed 6 bases at V and 3 bases at J, leaving 10 bases unmatched. CDR1 and CDR2 from the germline V gene are MNHEY and SVGAGI. CDR3 sequence (DNA): TGTGCCAGCAGCAGCACAGGGGATAGGGACACTGAAGCTTTCTTT. This codes for CASSSTGDRDTEAFF.

The chain links TRBV7-3 to TRBJ2-1; 11 nucleotides match TRBD2. V lost 5 bases to trimming and J lost 1 base; unmatched junction nucleotides: 1. This CDR3 has 15 residues. Germline V gene sequence: CDR1 SGHTA, CDR2 FQGTGA. The CDR3 spells CASSPSGGSYNEQFF. CDR3 nucleotides: TGTGCCAGCAGCCCTAGCGGGGGGTCCTACAATGAGCAGTTCTTC.

V and J are TRBV11-2 and TRBJ2-3, with D maybe TRBD2 (6 bases). Trimming removed 1 base at V and 4 bases at J, with 9 bases between. The germline CDR1 and CDR2 sequences are SGHAT and FQNNGV. This CDR3 is 14 amino acids long. CDR3 residues: CASSLGGGADTQYF. In DNA, the CDR3 is TGTGCCAGCAGCTTAGGCGGAGGGGCAGATACGCAGTATTTT. Filled out from reference TRBV11-2 and TRBJ2-3, the complete variable domain reads EAGVAQSPRYKIIEKRQSVAFWCNPISGHATLYWYQQILGQGPKLLIQFQNNGVVDDSQLPKDRFSAERLKGVDSTLKIQPAKLEDSAVYLCASSLGGGADTQYFGPGTRLTVL.

CDR3 loop: CSASLGLAGSQYF. As DNA, the CDR3 is TGCAGTGCTAGTTTGGGACTAGCGGGATCCCAGTACTTC. The chain carries TRBV20-1 and TRBJ2-5, with TRBD2 matching over 13 bases. Looked up from germline, CDR1 is DFQATT and CDR2 is SNEGSKA (reference sequence). With 3 bases clipped from V and 9 bases from J, the junction kept 4 bases outside the gene matches. The CDR3 loop spans 13 amino acids.

V usage is TRBV4-3 and J usage is TRBJ2-5; 9 positions match TRBD1. The CDR3 covers 14 residues. Germline CDR1 is LGHNA and CDR2 is YSLEER. With 0 bases clipped from V and 4 bases from J, the junction kept 0 bases outside the gene matches. The CDR3 here is CASSQEQGAETQYF. The CDR3, as DNA: TGCGCCAGCAGCCAAGAACAGGGGGCAGAGACCCAGTACTTC.

This sequence joins TRBV27 and TRBJ2-7; 7 nucleotides line up with TRBD2. Germline CDR1 MNHEY, CDR2 SMNVEV (reference sequence). V shed 3 bases and J 3 bases; nucleotides not matched to a gene: 2. This CDR3 region has 13 residues. The CDR3 coding sequence is TGTGCCAGCAGTTTTGGGGACTACTACGAGCAGTACTTC. Its translation: CASSFGDYYEQYF.

This clone was seen a single time. The chain is built from TRBV15 and TRBJ2-3, with D unclear. Trimming removed 1 base at V and 4 bases at J, with 3 bases between. This CDR3 is 12 amino acids long. CDR1 LNHNV and CDR2 YYDKDF come from the germline V gene (reference sequence). CDR3 sequence (DNA): TGTGCCACCAGCAGAGTAGCAGATACGCAGTATTTT. It translates to CATSRVADTQYF. Drawing the rest from reference TRBV15 and TRBJ2-3, the complete variable domain is DAMVIQNPRYQVTQFGKPVTLSCSQTLNHNVMYWYQQKSSQAPKLLFHYYDKDFNNEADTPDNFQSRRPNTSFCFLDIRSPGLGDTAMYLCATSRVADTQYFGPGTRLTVL.

This chain connects TRBV4-3 to TRBJ1-1; TRBD1 agrees at 8 bases. Germline values: CDR1 LGHNA, CDR2 YSLEER. The CDR3 sequence is 15 residues long. V was pared by 4 bases and J by 1 base, with 5 bases of the junction left unmatched. The CDR3 sequence is CASSPSGTGNTEAFF. CDR3 nucleotides: TGCGCCAGCAGCCCGTCGGGGACAGGGAACACTGAAGCTTTCTTT.

This clone was seen repeatedly, ten times or more. V gene TRBV19 combines with J gene TRBJ1-4; D is unresolved. The CDR3 loop spans 15 amino acids. V lost 4 bases and J 5 bases, leaving 14 bases between the germline ends. CDR1 is LNHDA, CDR2 SQIVND, per germline (reference sequence). Here the CDR3 reads CASSRGREMNEKLFF. The CDR3 nucleotides are TGTGCCAGTAGTAGGGGAAGGGAGATGAATGAAAAACTGTTTTTT.